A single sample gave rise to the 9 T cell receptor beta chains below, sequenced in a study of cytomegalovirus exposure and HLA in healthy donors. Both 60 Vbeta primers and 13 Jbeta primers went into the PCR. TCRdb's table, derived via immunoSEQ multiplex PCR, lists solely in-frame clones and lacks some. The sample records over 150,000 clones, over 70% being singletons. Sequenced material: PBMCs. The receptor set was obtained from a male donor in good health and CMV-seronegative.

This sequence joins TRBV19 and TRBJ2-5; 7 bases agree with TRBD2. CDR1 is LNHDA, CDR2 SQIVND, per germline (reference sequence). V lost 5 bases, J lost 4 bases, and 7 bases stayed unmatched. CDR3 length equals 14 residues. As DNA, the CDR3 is TGTGCCAGTAGTCCGGGAGGCCGCCGAGAGACCCAGTACTTC. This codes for CASSPGGRRETQYF.

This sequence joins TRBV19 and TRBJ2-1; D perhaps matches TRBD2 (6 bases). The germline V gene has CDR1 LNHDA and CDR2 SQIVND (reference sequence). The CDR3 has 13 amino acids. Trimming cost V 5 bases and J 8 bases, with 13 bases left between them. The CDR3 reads CASSVGSPDEQFF. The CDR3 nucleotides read TGTGCCAGTAGTGTCGGGAGCCCTGATGAGCAGTTCTTC.

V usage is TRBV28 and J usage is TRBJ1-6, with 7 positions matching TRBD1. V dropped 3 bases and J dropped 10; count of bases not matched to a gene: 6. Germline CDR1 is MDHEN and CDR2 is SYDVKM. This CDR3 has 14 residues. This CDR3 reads CASSFDRAGSPLHF. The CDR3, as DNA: TGTGCCAGCAGTTTTGACAGGGCAGGATCACCCCTCCACTTT.

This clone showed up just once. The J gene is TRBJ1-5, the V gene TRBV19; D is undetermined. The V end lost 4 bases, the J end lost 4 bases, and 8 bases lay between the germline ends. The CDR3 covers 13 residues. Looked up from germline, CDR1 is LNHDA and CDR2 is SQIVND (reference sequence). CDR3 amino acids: CASSTLRNQPQHF. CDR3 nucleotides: TGTGCCAGTAGTACACTTCGAAATCAGCCCCAGCATTTT.

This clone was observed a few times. CDR3 protein: CASISGDYEQYF. The CDR3 DNA follows: TGTGCCAGTATCTCAGGGGACTACGAGCAGTACTTC. This chain joins TRBV19 and TRBJ2-7; tentatively, D is TRBD1 (6 bases). The CDR3 contains 12 residues. Germline-derived CDR1 and CDR2 are LNHDA and SQIVND (reference sequence). The germline V and J ends were trimmed by 7 bases and 3 bases, with 10 bases remaining between them. Full variable domain (remainder filled in from reference TRBV19 and TRBJ2-7): DGGITQSPKYLFRKEGQNVTLSCEQNLNHDAMYWYRQDPGQGLRLIYYSQIVNDFQKGDIAEGYSVSREKKESFPLTVTSAQKNPTAFYLCASISGDYEQYFGPGTRLTVT.

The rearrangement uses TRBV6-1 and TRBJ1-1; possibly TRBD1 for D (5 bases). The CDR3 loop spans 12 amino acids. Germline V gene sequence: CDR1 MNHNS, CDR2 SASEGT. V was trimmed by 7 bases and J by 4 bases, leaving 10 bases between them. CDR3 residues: CASTEGSTEAFF. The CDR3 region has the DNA TGTGCCAGCACGGAGGGGTCCACTGAAGCTTTCTTT.

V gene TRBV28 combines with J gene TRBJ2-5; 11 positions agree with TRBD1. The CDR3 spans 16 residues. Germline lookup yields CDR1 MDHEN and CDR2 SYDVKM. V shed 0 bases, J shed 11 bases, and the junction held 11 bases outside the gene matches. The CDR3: CASSLWSGQGAREQYF. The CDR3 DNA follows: TGTGCCAGCAGTTTATGGAGTGGACAGGGGGCCAGAGAGCAGTACTTC.

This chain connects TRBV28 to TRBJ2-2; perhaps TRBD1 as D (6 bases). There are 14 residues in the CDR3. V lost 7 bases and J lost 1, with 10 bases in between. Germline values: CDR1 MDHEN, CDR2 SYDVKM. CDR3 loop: CASIPGQNTGELFF. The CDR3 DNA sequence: TGTGCCAGCATCCCGGGACAGAACACCGGGGAGCTGTTTTTT.

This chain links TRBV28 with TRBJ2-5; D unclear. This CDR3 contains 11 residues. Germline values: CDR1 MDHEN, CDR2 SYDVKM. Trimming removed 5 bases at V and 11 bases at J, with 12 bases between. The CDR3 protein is CASSGSLEQYF. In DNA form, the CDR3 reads TGTGCCAGCAGTGGTAGCTTGGAGCAGTACTTC.